A selection of T cell receptor beta chains follows, all from one sample in a study of T-cell memory formation after mild COVID-19. TCRdb reprocessed the 5' RACE reads with MiXCR, giving one entry per CDR3 protein. The table lists about 350,000 distinct CDR3 sequences, 12% to 15% of them singletons. Specimen: PBMCs or a T cell subset sorted from them (not recorded which). The receptors stem from a man younger than 30 who had mild COVID-19 (a few samples of this study predate the infection). Cell type and time point are not known. CDR3s include the opening cysteine and the closing phenylalanine or tryptophan. Fields, in order: CDR3 length, D gene, J gene, V gene, clone size, CDR3 DNA, CDR3 protein. D genes are given only for firm matches. Not every row has a clone size; where given, it reads once, few, many or a size class.

CDR3 length: 14; D gene: NA; J gene: TRBJ1-2; V gene: TRBV6-2/TRBV6-3; clone size: NA; CDR3 DNA: TGTGCCAGCAGTTACGACCGGACCTCCTATGGCTACACCTTC; CDR3 protein: CASSYDRTSYGYTF
CDR3 length: 15; D gene: NA; J gene: TRBJ1-1; V gene: TRBV3-1; clone size: NA; CDR3 DNA: TGTGCCAGCAGCCAAGGGACCTCCGGGAACACTGAAGCTTTCTTT; CDR3 protein: CASSQGTSGNTEAFF
CDR3 length: 16; D gene: TRBD1; J gene: TRBJ1-2; V gene: TRBV4-1; clone size: many; CDR3 DNA: TGCGCCAGCAGCCTACCCCGGGACAGGGGGCTCTATGGCTACACCTTC; CDR3 protein: CASSLPRDRGLYGYTF
CDR3 length: 13; D gene: NA; J gene: TRBJ1-5; V gene: TRBV4-2; clone size: many; CDR3 DNA: TGTGCCAGCAGCCAAGGACAGGAGAGGCCCCAGCATTTT; CDR3 protein: CASSQGQERPQHF
CDR3 length: 13; D gene: NA; J gene: TRBJ2-2; V gene: TRBV5-1; clone size: NA; CDR3 DNA: TGCGCCAGCAGCGCCGTGAACACCGGGGAGCTGTTTTTT; CDR3 protein: CASSAVNTGELFF
CDR3 length: 19; D gene: NA; J gene: TRBJ1-1; V gene: TRBV4-3; clone size: few; CDR3 DNA: TGCGCCAGCAGCCAAGACCCCCCCCTAGGGAGAACCTTGAACACTGAAGCTTTCTTT; CDR3 protein: CASSQDPPLGRTLNTEAFF
CDR3 length: 16; D gene: TRBD2; J gene: TRBJ2-3; V gene: TRBV4-1; clone size: NA; CDR3 DNA: TGCGCCAGCAGCCAAGTCGGCGGGGGGGCGAGAGATACGCAGTATTTT; CDR3 protein: CASSQVGGGARDTQYF
CDR3 length: 17; D gene: TRBD1; J gene: TRBJ2-1; V gene: TRBV6-2/TRBV6-3; clone size: few; CDR3 DNA: TGTGCCAGCAGTTACTGGGGGACAGGGGGTAGGGCATATGAGCAGTTCTTC; CDR3 protein: CASSYWGTGGRAYEQFF
CDR3 length: 16; D gene: NA; J gene: TRBJ1-2; V gene: TRBV11-2; clone size: many; CDR3 DNA: TGTGCCAGCAGGTCACCGGGACGCGACACTAACTATGGCTACACCTTC; CDR3 protein: CASRSPGRDTNYGYTF
CDR3 length: 12; D gene: NA; J gene: TRBJ1-6; V gene: TRBV6-5; clone size: many; CDR3 DNA: TGTGCCAGCAGCCCCGACGGTTCACCCCTCCACTTT; CDR3 protein: CASSPDGSPLHF
CDR3 length: 13; D gene: NA; J gene: TRBJ2-7; V gene: TRBV4-3; clone size: NA; CDR3 DNA: TGCGCCAGCAGCCAAGGTCTCGGTGGGGAGCAGTACTTC; CDR3 protein: CASSQGLGGEQYF
CDR3 length: 15; D gene: TRBD2; J gene: TRBJ2-2; V gene: TRBV20-1; clone size: few; CDR3 DNA: TGCAGTACCGGACTAGCGGGGGGGCCCACCGGGGAGCTGTTTTTT; CDR3 protein: CSTGLAGGPTGELFF
CDR3 length: 12; D gene: TRBD1; J gene: TRBJ1-2; V gene: TRBV4-3; clone size: few; CDR3 DNA: TGCGCCAGCAGCCATGACAGGGTTGGCTACACCTTC; CDR3 protein: CASSHDRVGYTF
CDR3 length: 14; D gene: TRBD2; J gene: TRBJ2-3; V gene: TRBV11-1; clone size: few; CDR3 DNA: TGTGCCAGCACCCTCGGGGGGGGCACAGATACGCAGTATTTT; CDR3 protein: CASTLGGGTDTQYF
CDR3 length: 13; D gene: NA; J gene: TRBJ2-7; V gene: TRBV6-5; clone size: NA; CDR3 DNA: TGTGCCAGCAGTTACTCGGTGGGCTACGAGCAGTACTTC; CDR3 protein: CASSYSVGYEQYF
CDR3 length: 13; D gene: NA; J gene: TRBJ1-1; V gene: TRBV6-1; clone size: NA; CDR3 DNA: TGTGCCAGCAGTGAAGGTCGGGGCACTGAAGCTTTCTTT; CDR3 protein: CASSEGRGTEAFF
CDR3 length: 16; D gene: TRBD1; J gene: TRBJ2-3; V gene: TRBV18; clone size: NA; CDR3 DNA: TGTGCCAGCTCAACAATGACAGGGGAACTCACAGATACGCAGTATTTT; CDR3 protein: CASSTMTGELTDTQYF
CDR3 length: 16; D gene: TRBD1; J gene: TRBJ1-1; V gene: TRBV25-1; clone size: few; CDR3 DNA: TGTGCCAGCTCTACCCTCCCCACAGGGGCTTTCACTGAAGCTTTCTTT; CDR3 protein: CASSTLPTGAFTEAFF
CDR3 length: 14; D gene: TRBD2; J gene: TRBJ2-1; V gene: TRBV7-9; clone size: NA; CDR3 DNA: TGTGCCAGCAGCTTTGGCGGGGGAATAATTGAGCAGTTCTTC; CDR3 protein: CASSFGGGIIEQFF
CDR3 length: 17; D gene: NA; J gene: TRBJ2-6; V gene: TRBV6-1; clone size: few; CDR3 DNA: TGTGCCAGCAGTCCCCTGCTGGCTTTTGCTGGGGCCAACGTCCTGACTTTC; CDR3 protein: CASSPLLAFAGANVLTF
CDR3 length: 15; D gene: NA; J gene: TRBJ1-3; V gene: TRBV6-5; clone size: few; CDR3 DNA: TGTGCCAGCAGTTACTCGAAACGGGGAATTGGCACCATATATTTT; CDR3 protein: CASSYSKRGIGTIYF
CDR3 length: 16; D gene: NA; J gene: TRBJ2-6; V gene: TRBV7-3; clone size: NA; CDR3 DNA: TGTGCCAGCAGCTTAACGGGTAGCTCTGGGGCCAACGTCCTGACTTTC; CDR3 protein: CASSLTGSSGANVLTF
CDR3 length: 15; D gene: NA; J gene: TRBJ2-3; V gene: TRBV6-5; clone size: NA; CDR3 DNA: TGTGCCAGCAGCCCAGTTGTGTTTGGCACAGATACGCAGTATTTT; CDR3 protein: CASSPVVFGTDTQYF
CDR3 length: 13; D gene: NA; J gene: TRBJ2-7; V gene: TRBV4-2; clone size: many; CDR3 DNA: TGTGCCAGCAGCCAAGAACAGTACTACGAGCAGTACTTC; CDR3 protein: CASSQEQYYEQYF
CDR3 length: 19; D gene: NA; J gene: TRBJ1-2; V gene: TRBV15; clone size: few; CDR3 DNA: TGTGCCACCAGCAGAGATCGTAGTGTGGGCCGGGGGTACTATCGGGGCTACACCTTC; CDR3 protein: CATSRDRSVGRGYYRGYTF
CDR3 length: 15; D gene: NA; J gene: TRBJ2-3; V gene: TRBV14; clone size: NA; CDR3 DNA: TGTGCCAGCAGCCAAGTTTTTGGGGAGGCGGATACGCAGTATTTT; CDR3 protein: CASSQVFGEADTQYF
CDR3 length: 13; D gene: NA; J gene: TRBJ2-7; V gene: TRBV6-5; clone size: NA; CDR3 DNA: TGTGCCAGCAGTTACAGTGACTGCTACGAGCAGTACTTC; CDR3 protein: CASSYSDCYEQYF
CDR3 length: 14; D gene: NA; J gene: TRBJ1-1; V gene: TRBV3-1; clone size: few; CDR3 DNA: TGTGCCAGCAGCCAAGCAGGGAGGCACACTGAAGCTTTCTTT; CDR3 protein: CASSQAGRHTEAFF
CDR3 length: 15; D gene: NA; J gene: TRBJ2-5; V gene: TRBV9; clone size: few; CDR3 DNA: TGTGCCAGCAGCCCCCGACAATTTGGAGGGGAGACCCAGTACTTC; CDR3 protein: CASSPRQFGGETQYF
CDR3 length: 16; D gene: NA; J gene: TRBJ1-6; V gene: TRBV7-2; clone size: few; CDR3 DNA: TGTGCCAGCGTCTTGGGCGAGAGCTCCTATAATTCACCCCTCCACTTT; CDR3 protein: CASVLGESSYNSPLHF
CDR3 length: 13; D gene: NA; J gene: TRBJ1-1; V gene: TRBV19; clone size: NA; CDR3 DNA: TGTGCCAGTTCAGGGTGGAAGAACACTGAAGCTTTCTTT; CDR3 protein: CASSGWKNTEAFF
CDR3 length: 16; D gene: NA; J gene: TRBJ2-1; V gene: TRBV5-1; clone size: many; CDR3 DNA: TGCGCCAGCAGCCAGATCCCCGGGACTGCTTACAATGAGCAGTTCTTC; CDR3 protein: CASSQIPGTAYNEQFF
CDR3 length: 14; D gene: TRBD1; J gene: TRBJ2-7; V gene: TRBV6-5; clone size: NA; CDR3 DNA: TGTGCCAGCAGCGCCGGGACAGGGGTAAACGAGCAGTACTTC; CDR3 protein: CASSAGTGVNEQYF
CDR3 length: 14; D gene: NA; J gene: TRBJ1-2; V gene: TRBV3-1; clone size: few; CDR3 DNA: TGTGCCAGCAGCCAAGTACGGGACATAGGTGGCTACACCTTC; CDR3 protein: CASSQVRDIGGYTF
CDR3 length: 14; D gene: NA; J gene: TRBJ2-1; V gene: TRBV10-3; clone size: few; CDR3 DNA: TGTGCCATCAGTGAGTTGTGGGGAGACAATGAGCAGTTCTTC; CDR3 protein: CAISELWGDNEQFF
CDR3 length: 15; D gene: NA; J gene: TRBJ2-1; V gene: TRBV7-7; clone size: NA; CDR3 DNA: TGTGCTAGCAGCGGAAAGGCAGGGTCCTACAATGAGCAGTTCTTC; CDR3 protein: CASSGKAGSYNEQFF
CDR3 length: 14; D gene: NA; J gene: TRBJ1-6; V gene: TRBV29-1; clone size: few; CDR3 DNA: TGCAGCGTTGCCGAGGCTATCAAGGGATCGCCCCTCCACTTT; CDR3 protein: CSVAEAIKGSPLHF
CDR3 length: 18; D gene: NA; J gene: TRBJ2-3; V gene: TRBV6-1; clone size: few; CDR3 DNA: TGTGCCAGCAGTGAAAGGGGCCGATTGACAACTAGCACAGATACGCAGTATTTT; CDR3 protein: CASSERGRLTTSTDTQYF
CDR3 length: 15; D gene: TRBD1; J gene: TRBJ2-7; V gene: TRBV7-2; clone size: NA; CDR3 DNA: TGTGCCAGCAGCGTAGCAGGGGGACAGGGCTACGAGCAGTACTTC; CDR3 protein: CASSVAGGQGYEQYF
CDR3 length: 15; D gene: NA; J gene: TRBJ2-1; V gene: TRBV6-6; clone size: NA; CDR3 DNA: TGTGCCAGCAGTAAGGAGTTGAGCTCCTACAATGAGCAGTTCTTC; CDR3 protein: CASSKELSSYNEQFF
CDR3 length: 11; D gene: NA; J gene: TRBJ2-7; V gene: TRBV29-1; clone size: NA; CDR3 DNA: TGCAGCGTTGAAGTGAGCTACGAGCAGTACTTC; CDR3 protein: CSVEVSYEQYF
CDR3 length: 15; D gene: NA; J gene: TRBJ2-3; V gene: TRBV2; clone size: NA; CDR3 DNA: TGTGCCCAGGTCGGGGAGAGGGGGAGCACAGATACGCAGTATTTT; CDR3 protein: CAQVGERGSTDTQYF
CDR3 length: 16; D gene: TRBD1; J gene: TRBJ2-1; V gene: TRBV5-5; clone size: NA; CDR3 DNA: TGTGCCAGCAGCCTCAGACCGGACAGGGACTACAATGAGCAGTTCTTC; CDR3 protein: CASSLRPDRDYNEQFF